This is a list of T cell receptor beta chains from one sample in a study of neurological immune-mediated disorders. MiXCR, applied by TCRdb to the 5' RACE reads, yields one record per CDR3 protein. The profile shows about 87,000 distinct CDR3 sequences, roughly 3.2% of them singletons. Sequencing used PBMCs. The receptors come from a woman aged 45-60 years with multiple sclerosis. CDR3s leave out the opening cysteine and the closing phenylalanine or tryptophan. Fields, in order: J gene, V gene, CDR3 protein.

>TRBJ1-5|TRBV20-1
SARGGTGAFYSNQPQH
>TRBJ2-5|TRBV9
ASSVADGTSLRLETQY
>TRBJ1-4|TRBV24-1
ATSGGTGLANEKLF
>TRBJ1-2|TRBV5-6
ASRFPGQDYYGYT
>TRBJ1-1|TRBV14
ASSQVGGYEVF
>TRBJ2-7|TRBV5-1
ASSSLGLAGGLTYEQY
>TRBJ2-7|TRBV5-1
ASSLGGTADSYEQY
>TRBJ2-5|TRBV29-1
SVEIMETQY
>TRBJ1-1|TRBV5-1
ASSLDRGPNTEAF
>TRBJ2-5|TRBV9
GGRGRVTQY